Below are 22 T cell receptor beta chains sequenced from a single sample in a study of T cell responses to AZD1222 COVID-19 vaccine. Assay used: immunoSEQ multiplex PCR; TCRdb lists only in-frame clones, some missing. The data hold around 140,000 clones, with approximately 93% observed a single time. Sample: peripheral blood, taken after recovery from COVID-19. All receptors come from an adult who had recovered from COVID-19.

The V gene is TRBV3-1 (or the pseudogene TRBV3-2), the J gene TRBJ1-3; D might be TRBD1 (5 bases). The ends were cut back, 4 bases at V and 4 bases at J, with 8 bases in the middle. This CDR3 contains 13 residues. Germline V gene data show CDR1 as LGHDT and CDR2 as YNNKEL (reference sequence). CDR3 loop: CASSRDAGNTIYF. CDR3 nucleotide sequence: TGTGCCAGCAGCCGGGACGCCGGAAACACCATATATTTT.

The chain couples TRBV28 to TRBJ2-7; 7 bases are a match to TRBD1. CDR3 length: 13 residues. The J segment lost 9 bases and the V segment lost 5 bases, leaving 10 bases of the junction unmatched. Germline V gene data show CDR1 as MDHEN and CDR2 as SYDVKM. The CDR3 DNA follows: TGTGCCAGCAGTCTGCCCAGGGGGTTTGGGCAGTACTTC. This codes for CASSLPRGFGQYF. Full variable domain (rest looked up from reference TRBV28 and TRBJ2-7): DVKVTQSSRYLVKRTGEKVFLECVQDMDHENMFWYRQDPGLGLRLIYFSYDVKMKEKGDIPEGYSVSREKKERFSLILESASTNQTSMYLCASSLPRGFGQYFGPGTRLTVT.

The J gene is TRBJ2-2, the V gene TRBV10-1; 13 bases agree with TRBD2. Per the germline V gene, CDR1 is WNHNN and CDR2 is SYGVQD (reference sequence). This CDR3 region has 17 residues. J gave up 5 bases and V 2 bases, and 5 bases lay outside the gene matches. The CDR3 is CASSEGGLAGTTGELFF. In nucleotides, the CDR3 is TGCGCCAGCAGTGAGGGGGGACTAGCGGGGACGACCGGGGAGCTGTTTTTT.

This clone occurred once. V is TRBV6-5 and J is TRBJ2-5; D ambiguous. V shed 9 bases and J shed 5 bases, with 10 bases lying between them. CDR1 and CDR2 (germline): MNHEY, SVGAGI. The CDR3 totals 11 residues. Here the CDR3 reads CASGGRETQYF. CDR3 DNA: TGTGCCAGTGGTGGAAGGGAGACCCAGTACTTC.

V and J are TRBV10-3 and TRBJ2-7; the match to TRBD1 covers 11 bases. This CDR3 comprises 12 residues. After removal of 11 bases from V and 6 bases from J, the junction contained 6 bases not matched to a gene. Germline V CDR1 and CDR2: ENHRY, SYGVKD. This CDR3 reads CAFGTGGIEQYF. CDR3 nucleotide sequence: TGTGCCTTCGGGACAGGGGGTATCGAGCAGTACTTC.

The chain joins TRBV4-1 to TRBJ2-1, with no clear D. Germline V CDR1 and CDR2: MGHRA, YSYEKL. V was clipped by 1 base and J by 7 bases, with 11 bases between them. The CDR3 sequence is 14 residues long. The CDR3 sequence: CASSQGLGWNEQFF. Written as DNA, the CDR3 is TGCGCCAGCAGCCAAGGCCTAGGCTGGAATGAGCAGTTCTTC.

The chain uses TRBV4-1 and TRBJ1-3, with D possibly TRBD1 on 6 matching bases. The CDR3 totals 14 residues. The V and J ends lost 5 bases and 2 bases respectively, with 10 bases between them. Germline assignment: CDR1 MGHRA and CDR2 YSYEKL. The CDR3 DNA sequence: TGCGCCAGCAGCGGGAAGGGGGCTGGAAACACCATATATTTT. It codes for CASSGKGAGNTIYF.

The rearrangement links TRBV5-1 to TRBJ2-1; 8 bases map to TRBD2. Germline CDR1 SGHRS, CDR2 YFSETQ. Unmatched junction bases numbered 8, after V lost 3 bases and J lost 0 bases. The CDR3 is 17 residues long. CDR3 DNA sequence: TGCGCCAGCAGCTACCGATTAGCGGGATCCTCCTACAATGAGCAGTTCTTC. It specifies CASSYRLAGSSYNEQFF.

The J gene is TRBJ2-3, the V gene TRBV5-5; 15 nucleotides align to TRBD2. Trimming cost V 4 bases and J 4 bases; bases outside gene matches: 10. Germline CDR1 and CDR2: SGHKS and YYEKEE (reference sequence). The CDR3 has 18 amino acids. The CDR3 DNA reads TGTGCCAGCAGCCCGGGGACTAGCGGGAGGTTAAGGGCAGATACGCAGTATTTT. Its protein product is CASSPGTSGRLRADTQYF.

V and J are TRBV6-1 and TRBJ2-7, with 7 bases identical to TRBD1. The CDR3 length is 15 residues. After removal of 6 bases from V and 0 bases from J, the junction contained 8 bases not matched to a gene. CDR1 and CDR2 (germline): MNHNS, SASEGT. The CDR3, as DNA: TGTGCCAGCAGGCAGGGGACAGCTAGCTCCTACGAGCAGTACTTC. This sequence encodes CASRQGTASSYEQYF.

V and J are TRBV6-5 and TRBJ2-5; 9 positions match TRBD1. V shed 2 bases, J shed 7 bases, and the junction held 2 bases outside the gene matches. The CDR3 is 13 amino acids. Germline loops: CDR1 MNHEY, CDR2 SVGAGI. CDR3 bases: TGTGCCAGCAGTTACGAGACAGGGGGGACCCAGTACTTC. Translated, it gives CASSYETGGTQYF.

The chain couples TRBV5-4 to TRBJ2-6; D is perhaps TRBD1 (6 bases). V was clipped by 2 bases and J by 0 bases, with 12 bases between them. The CDR3 totals 17 residues. Germline V gene data show CDR1 as SGHNT and CDR2 as YYREEE (reference sequence). As DNA, the CDR3 is TGTGCCAGCAGCTTTAGGGACACCGTCTCTGGGGCCAACGTCCTGACTTTC. Translation: CASSFRDTVSGANVLTF.

The chain couples TRBV9 to TRBJ1-6; D unclear. CDR1 and CDR2 (germline): SGDLS, YYNGEE. The CDR3 loop spans 14 amino acids. Trimming left V 2 bases short and J 5 bases short, with 8 bases between. CDR3 DNA sequence: TGTGCCAGCAGCGTGAGGCAGGATAATTCACCCCTCCACTTT. Encoded protein: CASSVRQDNSPLHF. Full variable domain (missing parts from reference TRBV9 and TRBJ1-6): DSGVTQTPKHLITATGQRVTLRCSPRSGDLSVYWYQQSLDQGLQFLIQYYNGEERAKGNILERFSAQQFPDLHSELNLSSLELGDSALYFCASSVRQDNSPLHFGNGTRLTVT.

The chain couples TRBV27 to TRBJ2-7; 8 bases match TRBD2. The CDR3 totals 13 residues. Germline V lookup: CDR1 MNHEY, CDR2 SMNVEV (reference sequence). Unmatched junction bases numbered 5, after V lost 7 bases and J lost 3 bases. DNA of the CDR3: TGTGCCAGCACCGGCGGGACTAGCTACGAGCAGTACTTC. Amino acids: CASTGGTSYEQYF.

The chain is built from TRBV28 and TRBJ1-4, with a tentative D call TRBD1 (5 bases). Between the trimmed V and J ends, which lost 5 bases and 3 bases, there was a span of 16 bases. CDR3 length equals 16 residues. Germline V gene data show CDR1 as MDHEN and CDR2 as SYDVKM. CDR3 amino acids: CASSDGALQANEKLFF. The CDR3, as DNA: TGTGCCAGCAGTGACGGGGCCCTACAGGCTAATGAAAAACTGTTTTTT.

The rearrangement uses TRBV14 and TRBJ2-1, with 7 bases matching TRBD2. Losses at the gene ends were 3 bases for V and 4 bases for J; bases not matched to a gene: 9. The germline gives CDR1 SGHDN, CDR2 FVKESK. CDR3 length: 16 residues. This CDR3 is CASSHFLAAEYNEQFF. The CDR3 bases are TGTGCCAGCAGCCACTTCCTAGCGGCGGAATACAATGAGCAGTTCTTC.

The chain employs TRBV7-8 and TRBJ1-3; D possibly corresponds to TRBD1 (6 bases). Germline V gene sequence: CDR1 SGHVS, CDR2 FQNEAQ. CDR3 size: 16 residues. Trimming took 5 bases from V and 4 from J, leaving 18 bases between them. CDR3 sequence reads: CASSLGTSYKGNTIYF. CDR3 coding DNA: TGTGCCAGCAGCCTTGGGACATCCTACAAGGGAAACACCATATATTTT.

The V call is TRBV27, the J call TRBJ2-1; 7 bases map to TRBD2. Germline loops: CDR1 MNHEY, CDR2 SMNVEV (reference sequence). The CDR3 length is 15 residues. With 3 bases clipped from V and 7 bases from J, the junction kept 9 bases outside the gene matches. CDR3 residues: CASSFVGRTGNEQFF. The CDR3 DNA reads TGTGCCAGCAGTTTCGTCGGGAGGACGGGGAATGAGCAGTTCTTC.

The chain joins TRBV6-2 or TRBV6-3 to TRBJ2-7, with 15 nucleotides matching TRBD2. Losses at the gene ends were 6 bases for V and 5 bases for J; bases not matched to a gene: 8. Germline V gene lookup returns CDR1 MNHEY and CDR2 SVGEGT. The CDR3 length is 16 residues. DNA for the CDR3: TGTGCCAGCAGCCAGAGCGGACTAGCGGGAGGGCACGAGCAGTACTTC. Translation gives CASSQSGLAGGHEQYF.

The gene calls are TRBV28 and TRBJ1-4; 8 bases line up with TRBD1. The CDR3 is 16 amino acids. Per germline, CDR1 MDHEN and CDR2 SYDVKM. Trimming took 4 bases from V and 4 from J; bases not matched to a gene: 8. CDR3 sequence: CASSSGGQAFNEKLFF. The DNA of the CDR3 is TGTGCCAGCAGTTCCGGGGGACAGGCCTTTAATGAAAAACTGTTTTTT.

The rearrangement links TRBV3-1 (or the pseudogene TRBV3-2) to TRBJ2-2, with D unresolved. V lost 3 bases, J lost 0 bases, and 5 bases lay in between. The CDR3 is 14 amino acids. CDR1 is LGHDT, CDR2 YNNKEL, per germline (reference sequence). This CDR3 is CASSHWTNTGELFF. The CDR3 DNA reads TGTGCCAGCAGCCATTGGACGAACACCGGGGAGCTGTTTTTT.

The J gene is TRBJ2-7, the V gene TRBV6-5, with D tentatively TRBD1 or TRBD2 (6 bases each). Germline assignment: CDR1 MNHEY and CDR2 SVGAGI. The CDR3 runs to 15 residues. V lost 0 bases to trimming and J lost 0 bases, with 9 bases between them. In DNA form, the CDR3 reads TGTGCCAGCAGTTACTCGTGGGGGGCCTCCTACGAGCAGTACTTC. As protein: CASSYSWGASYEQYF.